The entry below gives a single T cell receptor (beta chain) sequence along with its context. Its antigen is as yet unknown. The genomic DNA of each subset was split evenly across several immunoSEQ plates. As originally analysed: ImmunoSEQ output held junction-only sequences without quality scores, so filtering differed. Generated by immunoSEQ multiplex PCR, the TCRdb table keeps only in-frame clones and is missing some. The V and J calls and clone size were taken over from that table, and D and trimming were inferred from the DNA. The data hold approximately 2.4 million clones, with approximately 96% observed a single time. The data were taken from a study of shared clonotypes between healthy human individuals. Study at large: Every donor yielded three CD4 naive, three CD4 memory, two CD8 naive and one CD8 memory plate. Notes on the study in general: A reduction in generation probabilities was seen for non-shared clonotypes relative to those shared by all four donors.

Germline lookup yields CDR1 WNHNN and CDR2 SYGVQD (reference sequence). The CDR3 is 16 amino acids. The V and J ends lost 2 bases and 3 bases, in that order; junction bases with no gene match: 2. The chain employs TRBV10-1 and TRBJ2-6; the match to TRBD1 covers 9 bases. Sequences were obtained from naive CD4+ T cells sorted from blood. Subset noted: CD45RA+ positively selected. The source of this sequence is a man between 18 and 35 years old in good health. The CDR3 coding sequence is TGCGCCAGCAGTGAGGGGACAGGGTTTGGGGCCAACGTCCTGACTTTC. This encodes CASSEGTGFGANVLTF.